This T cell receptor beta chain was sequenced for a study of T cell responses to AZD1222 COVID-19 vaccine. Study-level background: Doses given second, at about 4 or about 12 weeks, were pooled.

This CDR3 has 17 residues. Trimming shortened V by 1 base and J by 6 bases, and 17 bases separated the two germline ends. Germline CDR1 SGHRS, CDR2 YFSETQ. In the case of this clone: The antigen is unknown.

Study-level points and caveats: Only a handful of AZD1222 recipients, about six in all, had baseline seropositivity. Spike-specific TCR breadth and depth rose after two AZD1222 doses.

Sequenced by immunoSEQ multiplex PCR; TCRdb stores in-frame clones only, minus some. Of some 100,000 clones listed, 80% to 95% are singletons. This chain connects TRBV5-1 to TRBJ1-6; D may be TRBD1 (5 bases). The specimen comprised peripheral blood, sampled on day 0 of AZD1222 vaccination. The source is an adult in good health. DNA for the CDR3: TGCGCCAGCAGCTTGAGGGTACAGGCTGAGGGTAATTCACCCCTCCACTTT. As protein: CASSLRVQAEGNSPLHF.